Shown below are 24 T cell receptor beta chains from a single sample sequenced in a study of shared clonotypes between healthy human individuals. Generated by immunoSEQ multiplex PCR, the TCRdb table keeps only in-frame clones and is missing some. The table lists 950,000 to 1,100,000 clones, approximately 76% of them singletons. Sequencing was done on a sample of memory CD4+ T cells sorted from blood. The subset: CD45RA-negative fraction. Every receptor here comes from a man aged 18 to 35 in good health.

The chain couples TRBV7-6 to TRBJ2-5, with D unresolved. There are 11 residues in the CDR3. The V gene lost 5 bases and the J gene lost 7 bases, with 8 bases spanning the gap. The germline V gene has CDR1 SGHVS and CDR2 FNYEAQ. CDR3 sequence reads: CASSHELTQYF. As DNA, the CDR3 is TGTGCCAGCAGCCATGAATTGACCCAGTACTTC.

This clone has ten or more counts. The rearrangement joins TRBV2 to TRBJ2-2, with TRBD1 identical over 7 bases. The V gene end was trimmed by 6 bases and the J gene end by 5 bases; junction bases not matched to a gene: 12. CDR1 SNHLY and CDR2 FYNNEI come from the germline V gene. The CDR3 is made up of 16 amino acids. The CDR3 protein is CASRKGQRKDTGELFF. CDR3 nucleotides: TGTGCCAGCAGGAAGGGACAGCGAAAGGATACCGGGGAGCTGTTTTTT. The full variable domain, with the rest looked up from reference TRBV2 and TRBJ2-2, is EPEVTQTPSHQVTQMGQEVILRCVPISNHLYFYWYRQILGQKVEFLVSFYNNEISEKSEIFDDQFSVERPDGSNFTLKIRSTKLEDSAMYFCASRKGQRKDTGELFFGEGSRLTVL.

The genes are TRBV7-9 and TRBJ2-1; D perhaps matches TRBD2 (5 bases). Looked up from germline, CDR1 is SEHNR and CDR2 is FQNEAQ (reference sequence). The CDR3 sequence is 16 residues long. V was pared by 1 base and J by 6 bases, with 16 bases between. The chain's CDR3 is CASSLVRLLAPNEQFF. The CDR3 DNA follows: TGTGCCAGCAGCTTAGTTCGGTTGCTAGCCCCCAATGAGCAGTTCTTC.

This sequence joins TRBV12-5 and TRBJ2-3; the match to TRBD2 covers 8 bases. The CDR3 extends over 14 amino acids. Germline V gives CDR1 LGHNT, CDR2 FRNRAP. V gave up 4 bases and J gave up 6 bases; unmatched junction bases: 6. CDR3 amino acids: CASGSIVAGDTQYF. CDR3 DNA sequence: TGTGCTAGTGGTTCCATAGTAGCGGGGGATACGCAGTATTTT.

This clone has only one observation. J is TRBJ2-3 and V is TRBV5-6; the D gene could be TRBD1 or TRBD2 (5 bases each). V dropped 4 bases and J dropped 5 bases, with 14 bases sitting between them. CDR1 is SGHDT, CDR2 YYEEEE, per germline. The CDR3 has 14 residues. Here the CDR3 reads CASSGRGPGDTQYF. The CDR3 DNA follows: TGTGCCAGCAGCGGTCGGGGACCGGGAGATACGCAGTATTTT.

There are a few counts of this clone. This rearrangement joins TRBV5-4 to TRBJ2-7; no reliable D call. CDR3 length: 14 residues. Germline CDR1 is SGHNT and CDR2 is YYREEE (reference sequence). Trimming pared 3 bases from V and 0 bases from J, leaving 10 bases between. The CDR3 DNA sequence: TGTGCCAGCAGCTCGAAAGGCCGCTCCTACGAGCAGTACTTC. It is translated as CASSSKGRSYEQYF.

This clone was counted between two and nine times. The chain employs TRBV7-2 and TRBJ1-2, with D tentatively TRBD1 (5 bases). From germline, CDR1 is SGHTA and CDR2 FQGNSA. This CDR3 is 16 amino acids long. The ends were cut back, 4 bases at V and 8 bases at J, with 23 bases in the middle. DNA of the CDR3: TGTGCCAGCAGCTCCTACGACAGCTCCTCCTCACGGGGCTACACCTTC. Translating it yields CASSSYDSSSSRGYTF. Together with reference TRBV7-2 and TRBJ1-2, the CDR3 gives the full variable domain: GAGVSQSPSNKVTEKGKDVELRCDPISGHTALYWYRQSLGQGLEFLIYFQGNSAPDKSGLPSDRFSAERTGGSVSTLTIQRTQQEDSAVYLCASSSYDSSSSRGYTFGSGTRLTVV.

This clone was observed once. The rearrangement joins TRBV2 to TRBJ2-1; 7 bases fit TRBD1. Germline V CDR1 and CDR2: SNHLY, FYNNEI. The V and J ends lost 8 bases and 3 bases, in that order; junction bases with no gene match: 10. The CDR3 length is 15 residues. The CDR3 DNA reads TGTGCCAGCCTAGAGGCAGGGGGAATCTACAATGAGCAGTTCTTC. Translated: CASLEAGGIYNEQFF.

The chain carries TRBV19 and TRBJ2-1; the match to TRBD1 covers 8 bases. Germline CDR1 is LNHDA and CDR2 is SQIVND (reference sequence). Trimming cost V 5 bases and J 7 bases; bases outside gene matches: 13. The CDR3 loop spans 16 amino acids. The CDR3 nucleotides are TGTGCCAGTAGTTTTCGTTACAGGGGGTTTGTAAATGAGCAGTTCTTC. Translation gives CASSFRYRGFVNEQFF.

About this clone: Other DNA sequences in this sample translate to the same CDR3. The chain couples TRBV28 to TRBJ1-5; D not resolved. Germline CDR1 reads MDHEN; CDR2 reads SYDVKM. The V gene lost 5 bases and the J gene lost 4 bases, with 6 bases spanning the gap. The CDR3 consists of 12 residues. CDR3 loop: CASSGSNQPQHF. The DNA for the CDR3 is TGTGCCAGCAGTGGGTCGAATCAGCCCCAGCATTTT.

The chain is built from TRBV7-9 and TRBJ1-5; TRBD1 matches 8 bases. Per germline, CDR1 SEHNR and CDR2 FQNEAQ (reference sequence). The CDR3 extends over 16 amino acids. V gave up 5 bases and J gave up 3 bases; unmatched junction bases: 9. CDR3 sequence (DNA): TGTGCCAGCAGCCAGGGGAGACAGGGGAACAATCAGCCCCAGCATTTT. It specifies CASSQGRQGNNQPQHF. The whole variable domain, remainder taken from reference TRBV7-9 and TRBJ1-5, is DTGVSQNPRHKITKRGQNVTFRCDPISEHNRLYWYRQTLGQGPEFLTYFQNEAQLEKSRLLSDRFSAERPKGSFSTLEIQRTEQGDSAMYLCASSQGRQGNNQPQHFGDGTRLSIL.

CDR3 bases: TGTGCCAGCAGCTTGCCTGGGGCCGCCGGGAGGGAAGCTTTCTTT. It translates to CASSLPGAAGREAFF. The J gene is TRBJ1-1, the V gene TRBV5-4; a weak D match, TRBD1 (5 bases). This CDR3 contains 15 residues. The germline V and J ends were trimmed by 1 base and 8 bases, with 18 bases remaining between them. Per germline, CDR1 SGHNT and CDR2 YYREEE (reference sequence).

J is TRBJ1-1 and V is TRBV6-1; tentative D call: TRBD1 (6 bases). This CDR3 spans 15 amino acids. With 2 bases removed from V and 3 bases from J, the gap between germline ends came to 13 bases. From germline, CDR1 is MNHNS and CDR2 SASEGT. DNA for the CDR3: TGTGCCAGCAGTGAAATCGGGACACTATACACTGAAGCTTTCTTT. It yields the protein CASSEIGTLYTEAFF.

This chain links TRBV2 with TRBJ2-7; no firm D call. CDR3 length: 13 amino acids. Germline values: CDR1 SNHLY, CDR2 FYNNEI. V was cut by 0 bases and J by 7 bases, with 10 bases left in between. CDR3: CASSEALRLEQYF. The CDR3 DNA is TGTGCCAGCAGTGAAGCGCTTCGGCTGGAGCAGTACTTC.

The V and J genes are TRBV6-1 and TRBJ1-1, with D uncertain. This CDR3 has 14 amino acids. Germline loops: CDR1 MNHNS, CDR2 SASEGT. V lost 4 bases to trimming and J lost 1 base, with 10 bases between them. CDR3 DNA: TGTGCCAGCAGTGCCCAACGCGGGAACACTGAAGCTTTCTTT. This encodes CASSAQRGNTEAFF.

J is TRBJ1-1 and V is TRBV5-1; 8 nucleotides match TRBD1. The CDR3 is 14 amino acids. Losses at the gene ends were 2 bases for V and 7 bases for J; bases not matched to a gene: 7. Germline-derived CDR1 and CDR2 are SGHRS and YFSETQ. Here the CDR3 reads CASSLPGQVGEAFF. CDR3 DNA sequence: TGCGCCAGCAGCTTACCGGGACAGGTAGGTGAAGCTTTCTTT.

The chain is built from TRBV6-1 and TRBJ1-5; D unresolved. The CDR3 has 15 residues. Germline V gene sequence: CDR1 MNHNS, CDR2 SASEGT. V was clipped by 0 bases and J by 6 bases, with 12 bases between them. CDR3 coding DNA: TGTGCCAGCAGTGAAGCTGGAGGGTCCGCTCAGCCCCAGCATTTT. Translating it yields CASSEAGGSAQPQHF.

The chain uses TRBV12-5 and TRBJ1-6; TRBD1 is a possible D gene (5 bases). CDR1 is LGHNT, CDR2 FRNRAP, per germline. This CDR3 has 14 residues. The V end was cut by 3 bases, the J end by 6 bases, with 9 bases between. This CDR3 reads CASGFDRINSPLHF. As DNA, the CDR3 is TGTGCTAGTGGTTTTGACAGAATTAATTCACCCCTCCACTTT.

Concerning this clone itself: Germline is not matched at one junction end, which may reflect a read error. CDR3 nucleotides: TGTGCTAGCAGCCCTCTGGGGGAAAACACCGGGGAGCTGTTTTTT. Translated: CASSPLGENTGELFF. This chain uses TRBV7-7 with TRBJ2-2; D might be TRBD1 or TRBD2, each matching 5 bases. Germline V gene lookup returns CDR1 SSHAT and CDR2 FNYEAQ (reference sequence). The CDR3 is 15 amino acids.

The CDR3 spells CASCDRGPNQPQHF. CDR3 DNA sequence: TGTGCCAGTTGCGACAGGGGGCCCAATCAGCCCCAGCATTTT. The chain combines TRBV19 with TRBJ1-5, with 10 bases aligning to TRBD1. Germline trimming cut 8 bases from V and 3 bases from J; bases unmatched to any gene: 4. Per germline, CDR1 LNHDA and CDR2 SQIVND (reference sequence). The CDR3 extends over 14 amino acids.

V and J are TRBV5-6 and TRBJ2-7, with D hard to call. Trimming stripped 2 bases from V and 6 bases from J, with 9 bases between. The CDR3 totals 12 residues. From germline, CDR1 is SGHDT and CDR2 YYEEEE. The CDR3, as DNA: TGTGCCAGCAGCTTCGGAGCAGGCGAGCAGTACTTC. Its protein is CASSFGAGEQYF.

The gene calls are TRBV19 and TRBJ1-5; D not certain. V was trimmed by 5 bases and J by 0 bases, leaving 8 bases between them. The CDR3 is made up of 14 amino acids. The germline V gene encodes CDR1 LNHDA and CDR2 SQIVND (reference sequence). The DNA of the CDR3 is TGTGCCAGTAGTCTCATTATTAGCAATCAGCCCCAGCATTTT. It encodes CASSLIISNQPQHF.

This rearrangement joins TRBV10-3 to TRBJ2-1; 9 bases are shared with TRBD2. The CDR3 sequence is 16 residues long. V shed 0 bases, J shed 8 bases, and the junction held 8 bases outside the gene matches. The V gene's germline CDR1 is ENHRY and CDR2 SYGVKD. Here the CDR3 DNA reads TGTGCCATCAGTGAGTCGGCGGGGGGGCAGGTCTATGAGCAGTTCTTC. It yields the protein CAISESAGGQVYEQFF.

This clone was seen only a few times. The J gene is TRBJ1-5, the V gene TRBV7-8; possibly TRBD1 for D (5 bases). The V and J ends lost 1 base and 3 bases respectively, with 7 bases between them. The germline V gene encodes CDR1 SGHVS and CDR2 FQNEAQ. This CDR3 is built from 14 residues. CDR3 residues: CASSLGQYNQPQHF. For the CDR3, the DNA is TGTGCCAGCAGCTTAGGACAGTACAATCAGCCCCAGCATTTT.